A single sample gave rise to the 3 T cell receptor beta chains below, sequenced in a study of blood T cells in healthy people across ages. A sample-barcoded 5' primer and a J-beta primer mix were used in a second PCR of roughly 7 to 11 cycles. MiXCR, run by TCRdb on the 5' RACE reads, gives a single entry per CDR3 protein. The table lists hundreds of thousands of distinct CDR3 sequences, roughly 48% of them singletons. Sequences were obtained from blood. These receptors were taken from an elderly man in good health.

This clonotype was recorded a few times. The rearrangement joins TRBV20-1 to TRBJ2-4; TRBD1 is a possible D gene (6 bases). The J call may not be correct, given that the DNA end is closer to TRBJ2-7. The CDR3 loop spans 13 amino acids. CDR1 and CDR2 (germline): DFQATT, SNEGSKA (reference sequence). CDR3 nucleotide sequence: TGCAGTGCTAGCCGGGACACCTCCTACGAGCAGTACTTC. As protein: CSASRDTSYEQYF.

The chain combines TRBV7-2 with TRBJ2-5; 9 nucleotides align to TRBD2. CDR1 and CDR2 from the germline V gene are SGHTA and FQGNSA. The CDR3 consists of 17 residues. The V and J ends lost 5 bases and 4 bases, in that order; junction bases with no gene match: 14. As DNA, the CDR3 is TGTGCCAGCAGCCCGCATCTACTAGCGGGTGGTGGAGAGACCCAGTACTTC. Protein: CASSPHLLAGGGETQYF.

This clonotype was recorded a few times. This chain links TRBV7-6 with TRBJ2-5, with 8 bases aligning to TRBD1. Germline V lookup: CDR1 SGHVS, CDR2 FNYEAQ. Trimming took 3 bases from V and 4 from J; bases not matched to a gene: 10. CDR3 length equals 16 residues. The DNA for the CDR3 is TGTGCCAGCAGCTTTTCTCCGGACAGGGTCGGAGAGACCCAGTACTTC. Translated: CASSFSPDRVGETQYF.